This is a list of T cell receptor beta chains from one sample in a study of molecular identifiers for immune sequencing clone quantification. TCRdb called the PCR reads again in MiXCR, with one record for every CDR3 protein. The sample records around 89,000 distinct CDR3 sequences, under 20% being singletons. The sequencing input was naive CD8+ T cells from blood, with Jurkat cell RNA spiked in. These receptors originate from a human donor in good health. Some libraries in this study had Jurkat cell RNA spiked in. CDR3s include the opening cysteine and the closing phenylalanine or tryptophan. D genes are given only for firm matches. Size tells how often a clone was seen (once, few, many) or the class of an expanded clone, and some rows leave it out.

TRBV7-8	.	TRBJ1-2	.	CASSQDPSGGYTF	TGTGCCAGCAGCCAAGACCCCAGTGGCGGCTACACCTTC
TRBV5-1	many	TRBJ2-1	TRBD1	CASSSLPGQSTREQFF	TGCGCCAGCAGCTCCCTACCGGGACAGTCGACCCGGGAGCAGTTCTTC
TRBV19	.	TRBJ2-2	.	CASNLGSPGELFF	TGTGCCAGTAATTTGGGGTCCCCCGGGGAGCTGTTTTTT
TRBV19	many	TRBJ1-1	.	CASSSDIDWQLNTEAFF	TGTGCCAGTAGTAGCGACATCGATTGGCAGTTGAACACTGAAGCTTTCTTT
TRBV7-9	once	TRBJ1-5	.	CASSSQGSSNQPQHF	TGTGCCAGCAGCTCTCAGGGATCGAGCAATCAGCCCCAGCATTTT
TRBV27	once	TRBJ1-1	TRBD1	CASSVGTGGAYTEAFF	TGTGCCAGCAGTGTTGGGACAGGGGGCGCTTATACTGAAGCTTTCTTT
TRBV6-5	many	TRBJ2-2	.	CASMPEGAGELFF	TGTGCCAGCATGCCCGAGGGAGCCGGGGAGCTGTTTTTT
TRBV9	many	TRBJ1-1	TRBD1	CASSEGTDTEAFF	TGTGCCAGCAGCGAAGGGACAGACACTGAAGCTTTCTTT
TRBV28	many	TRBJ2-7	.	CASKNYEQYF	TGTGCCAGCAAGAACTACGAGCAGTACTTC
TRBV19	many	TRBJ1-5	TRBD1	CASSLGTGLHQPQHF	TGTGCCAGTAGTCTAGGGACAGGGTTGCATCAGCCCCAGCATTTT
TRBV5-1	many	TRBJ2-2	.	CASSLAVGPATGELFF	TGCGCCAGCAGCTTGGCCGTAGGGCCCGCCACCGGGGAGCTGTTTTTT
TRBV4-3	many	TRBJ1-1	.	CASSQYIQSLNTEAFF	TGCGCCAGCAGCCAATATATACAGTCGCTGAACACTGAAGCTTTCTTT
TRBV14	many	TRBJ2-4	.	CASSQEDDRLAKNIQYF	TGTGCCAGCAGCCAAGAAGATGACAGGCTAGCCAAAAACATTCAGTACTTC
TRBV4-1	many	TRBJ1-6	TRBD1	CASSQVSRGNSPLHF	TGCGCCAGCAGCCAAGTCTCCAGGGGGAATTCACCCCTCCACTTT
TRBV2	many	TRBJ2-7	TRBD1	CASTGTGGDYEQYF	TGTGCCAGCACTGGGACAGGGGGCGACTACGAGCAGTACTTC
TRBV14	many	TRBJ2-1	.	CASSQIWGVGYNEQFF	TGTGCCAGCAGCCAAATTTGGGGAGTTGGTTACAATGAGCAGTTCTTC
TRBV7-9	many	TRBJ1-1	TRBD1	CASSLYDRGRTEAFF	TGTGCCAGCAGCCTATACGACAGGGGAAGAACTGAAGCTTTCTTT
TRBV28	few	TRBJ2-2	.	CARIRELFF	TGTGCCCGCATTCGGGAGCTGTTTTTT
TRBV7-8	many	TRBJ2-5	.	CASSLSWETQYF	TGTGCCAGCAGCTTATCCTGGGAGACCCAGTACTTC
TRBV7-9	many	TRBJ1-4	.	CASSLDIEKLFF	TGTGCCAGCAGCTTAGATATTGAAAAACTGTTTTTT
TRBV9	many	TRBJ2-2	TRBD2	CASSVAGLAGVSGELFF	TGTGCCAGCAGCGTAGCTGGACTAGCGGGAGTCTCCGGGGAGCTGTTTTTT
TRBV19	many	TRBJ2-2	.	CASSMSPIGVAGELFF	TGTGCCAGTAGTATGAGTCCAATCGGAGTGGCCGGGGAGCTGTTTTTT
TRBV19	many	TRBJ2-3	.	CASSMGAGRTDTQYF	TGTGCCAGTAGTATGGGGGCAGGCCGCACAGATACGCAGTATTTT
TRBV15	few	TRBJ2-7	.	CATSKWGAGGVGYEQYF	TGTGCCACCAGCAAGTGGGGGGCAGGAGGGGTCGGCTACGAGCAGTACTTC
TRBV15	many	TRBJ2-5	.	CATRGRGQETQYF	TGTGCCACCAGGGGCAGGGGCCAAGAGACCCAGTACTTC
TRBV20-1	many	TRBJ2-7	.	CSARDIRVGYEQYF	TGCAGTGCTAGAGATATTCGGGTGGGCTACGAGCAGTACTTC